The 22 T cell receptor beta chains below were found in one sample sequenced in a study of early T cells in non-severe SARS-CoV-2 infection (dated by TCRdb to the early 2020s). The library was obtained by 5' RACE. TCRdb shows the sequencer as NextSeq 500. TCRdb took the public reads, trimmed them with fastp at Q25, ran MiXCR for clone calling and kept in-frame beta chains. Rows merge per CDR3 protein into single entries with the most common DNA and genes. Present in this sample are about 90,000 distinct CDR3 sequences, over 9.5% of which were seen just once. The top ten constitute approximately 4.4% of the sample. The sequencing used whole blood, collected at baseline. These TCRs come from an adult who was a healthcare worker with PCR-confirmed SARS-CoV-2 infection or an uninfected control (not recorded which).

The rearrangement links TRBV9 to TRBJ2-1, with 8 bases matching TRBD2. Trimming at V came to 0 bases and at J to 4 bases, leaving 12 bases not matched to a gene. Germline lookup yields CDR1 SGDLS and CDR2 YYNGEE. This CDR3 is 18 amino acids long. The chain's CDR3 is CASSVGISGIVLYNEQFF. CDR3 sequence (DNA): TGTGCCAGCAGCGTAGGAATTAGCGGGATAGTCTTGTACAATGAGCAGTTCTTC.

The chain couples TRBV5-5 to TRBJ1-2; tentative D call: TRBD1 (6 bases). With 7 bases removed from V and 4 bases from J, the gap between germline ends came to 17 bases. The length of the CDR3 is 14 residues. Germline lookup yields CDR1 SGHKS and CDR2 YYEKEE (reference sequence). CDR3 protein: CASFAPDRLYGYTF. The CDR3 DNA sequence: TGTGCCAGCTTCGCCCCCGACAGGCTCTATGGCTACACCTTC.

This clonotype was detected a few times. The CDR3: CSASNGEGDTEAFF. Written as DNA, the CDR3 is TGCAGCGCAAGCAACGGGGAAGGGGACACTGAAGCTTTCTTT. The chain links TRBV29-1 to TRBJ1-1; TRBD1 might be the D (5 bases). The germline CDR1 and CDR2 sequences are SQVTM and ANQGSEA. Deletions cut 7 bases from V and 3 bases from J, with 18 bases between. This CDR3 spans 14 amino acids.

This clonotype was seen a few times. This rearrangement joins TRBV5-1 to TRBJ1-6, with 9 bases matching TRBD1. CDR1 SGHRS and CDR2 YFSETQ come from the germline V gene. The V segment lost 1 base and the J segment 8 bases; nucleotides outside the gene matches: 1. The CDR3 has 14 residues. The chain's CDR3 is CASSLRQGDSPLHF. CDR3 bases: TGCGCCAGCAGCTTGAGACAGGGGGATTCACCCCTCCACTTT.

In its sample, this clonotype was seen many times. The gene calls are TRBV5-1 and TRBJ1-3; D gene uncertain. The CDR3 runs to 14 residues. V lost 0 bases to trimming and J lost 2 bases, with 6 bases between them. Germline V gene sequence: CDR1 SGHRS, CDR2 YFSETQ. The CDR3 DNA reads as TGCGCCAGCAGCTTGGGGGGAACTGGAAACACCATATATTTT. Translating it yields CASSLGGTGNTIYF.

This clonotype has a count of ten or more. The chain carries TRBV3-1 and TRBJ2-7; tentative D call: TRBD2 (5 bases). The CDR3 length is 17 residues. Germline loops: CDR1 LGHDT, CDR2 YNNKEL (reference sequence). Between the trimmed V and J ends, which lost 3 bases and 2 bases, there was a span of 20 bases. The CDR3: CASSQVSRWQRTYEQYF. The CDR3 DNA reads TGTGCCAGCAGCCAGGTTTCTCGGTGGCAGCGGACCTACGAGCAGTACTTC.

This clonotype was seen a few times. This chain uses TRBV20-1 with TRBJ2-4; a possible D gene is TRBD2 (5 bases). This CDR3 is built from 13 residues. V dropped 2 bases and J dropped 16 bases, with 21 bases sitting between them. The germline CDR1 and CDR2 sequences are DFQATT and SNEGSKA (reference sequence). The CDR3: CSARTGAAGRGYF. The CDR3 DNA reads as TGCAGTGCTAGAACGGGCGCGGCAGGCCGGGGATACTTC.

V is TRBV12-3 or TRBV12-4 and J is TRBJ1-6; 9 bases map to TRBD1. The CDR3 has 16 amino acids. Losses at the gene ends were 3 bases for V and 7 bases for J; bases not matched to a gene: 7. The CDR3 spells CASSFPRDRVNSPLHF. The DNA of the CDR3 is TGTGCCAGCAGTTTTCCTAGGGACAGGGTGAATTCACCCCTCCACTTT.

This clonotype was found a few times. The chain has TRBV19 and TRBJ1-5, with no clear D. V gave up 7 bases and J gave up 3 bases, with 16 bases separating them. Germline V gives CDR1 LNHDA, CDR2 SQIVND (reference sequence). This CDR3 spans 15 amino acids. CDR3 nucleotides: TGTGCCAGTACCGTGGGCAGAACCCTCAATCAGCCCCAGCATTTT. Translating it yields CASTVGRTLNQPQHF.

This chain joins TRBV6-1 and TRBJ2-3; 10 positions agree with TRBD1. Germline CDR1 and CDR2: MNHNS and SASEGT. J was trimmed by 4 bases and V by 6 bases; bases with no gene match: 1. The CDR3 sequence is 13 residues long. Written as DNA, the CDR3 is TGTGCCAGCAGGGGACAGGGGTCAGATACGCAGTATTTT. It codes for CASRGQGSDTQYF.

This clonotype has just a few counts. The chain recombines TRBV5-1 with TRBJ1-2; D is undetermined. Germline values: CDR1 SGHRS, CDR2 YFSETQ. This CDR3 is built from 14 residues. Trimming left V 5 bases short and J 0 bases short, with 11 bases between. CDR3 sequence: CASRTVNSNYGYTF. The CDR3 DNA is TGCGCCAGCAGAACAGTTAACTCTAACTATGGCTACACCTTC. Full variable domain (outside the CDR3, taken from reference TRBV5-1 and TRBJ1-2): KAGVTQTPRYLIKTRGQQVTLSCSPISGHRSVSWYQQTPGQGLQFLFEYFSETQRNKGNFPGRFSGRQFSNSRSEMNVSTLELGDSALYLCASRTVNSNYGYTFGSGTRLTVV.

The V call is TRBV7-6, the J call TRBJ1-3, with TRBD1 matching over 7 bases. V shed 2 bases and J 3 bases; nucleotides not matched to a gene: 10. The CDR3 length is 17 residues. Germline CDR1 is SGHVS and CDR2 is FNYEAQ. CDR3 protein: CASSLRPGQVGGNTIYF. CDR3 coding DNA: TGTGCCAGCAGCTTACGACCCGGACAGGTCGGTGGAAACACCATATATTTT.

This clonotype was observed at least ten times. The gene calls are TRBV2 and TRBJ2-2, with TRBD2 matching over 12 bases. There are 15 residues in the CDR3. Germline CDR1 SNHLY, CDR2 FYNNEI. J was trimmed by 5 bases and V by 2 bases; bases with no gene match: 0. The CDR3 nucleotides read TGTGCCAGCAGTGAACTAGCGGGAGGGACCGGGGAGCTGTTTTTT. Amino acids: CASSELAGGTGELFF. Together with reference TRBV2 and TRBJ2-2, the CDR3 gives the full variable domain: EPEVTQTPSHQVTQMGQEVILRCVPISNHLYFYWYRQILGQKVEFLVSFYNNEISEKSEIFDDQFSVERPDGSNFTLKIRSTKLEDSAMYFCASSELAGGTGELFFGEGSRLTVL.

With regard to this clonotype: Being one base from a much bigger clone, this may be a read error. The chain links TRBV5-1 to TRBJ1-1; 8 nucleotides match TRBD1. Per germline, CDR1 SGHRS and CDR2 YFSETQ. V shed 3 bases, J shed 1 base, and the junction held 5 bases outside the gene matches. This CDR3 comprises 15 residues. The CDR3 is CASSSVQGANTEAFF. The CDR3 DNA sequence: TGCGCCAGCAGCTCCGTCCAGGGGGCGAACACTGAAGCTTTCTTT.

The gene calls are TRBV5-1 and TRBJ2-7; possibly TRBD2 for D (6 bases). This CDR3 has 14 residues. V was shortened by 1 base and J by 0 bases, with 8 bases between the two germline ends. Germline-derived CDR1 and CDR2 are SGHRS and YFSETQ. This chain's CDR3 is CASSLRRDSYEQYF. Here the CDR3 DNA reads TGCGCCAGCAGCTTGCGGCGGGACTCCTACGAGCAGTACTTC.

This clonotype was counted at least ten times. This chain connects TRBV29-1 to TRBJ2-4, with D possibly matching TRBD2 (6 bases). This CDR3 region has 14 residues. The germline V and J ends were trimmed by 8 bases and 1 base, with 15 bases remaining between them. CDR1 SQVTM and CDR2 ANQGSEA come from the germline V gene. The CDR3 sequence is CSSRGSWAKNIQYF. CDR3 DNA sequence: TGCAGCTCCCGGGGGAGTTGGGCCAAAAACATTCAGTACTTC.

The genes are TRBV19 and TRBJ2-1, with D perhaps TRBD1 (6 bases). With 9 bases removed from V and 6 bases from J, the gap between germline ends came to 15 bases. This CDR3 is 13 amino acids long. Germline V CDR1 and CDR2: LNHDA, SQIVND (reference sequence). CDR3 protein: CASEQGWGNEQFF. CDR3 bases: TGTGCCAGCGAACAGGGTTGGGGCAATGAGCAGTTCTTC.

V usage is TRBV12-3 or TRBV12-4 and J usage is TRBJ2-1; TRBD2 matches 10 bases. This CDR3 comprises 18 residues. Trimming removed 2 bases from V and 8 bases from J; junction bases left unmatched: 15. In DNA, the CDR3 is TGTGCCAGCAGTTTAAGTGTAAGCGGGGGGGCCTTCAGAGATGAGCAGTTCTTC. Its protein product is CASSLSVSGGAFRDEQFF.

CDR3 residues: CAISGPGQTLSGANVLTF. In DNA, the CDR3 is TGTGCCATCAGTGGCCCGGGACAGACCCTCTCTGGGGCCAACGTCCTGACTTTC. The chain is built from TRBV10-3 and TRBJ2-6; TRBD1 matches at 7 bases. The junction had 9 bases not matched to a gene; V was cut back by 4 bases and J by 0 bases. The CDR3 is made up of 18 amino acids. Per germline, CDR1 ENHRY and CDR2 SYGVKD.

The V gene is TRBV5-1, the J gene TRBJ1-2; D is possibly TRBD1 (6 bases). The CDR3 consists of 15 residues. The V end was cut by 0 bases, the J end by 4 bases, with 13 bases between. CDR1 and CDR2 from the germline V gene are SGHRS and YFSETQ. CDR3 DNA: TGCGCCAGCAGCTTGGCCGGGGGCAGCCCCTATGGCTACACCTTC. Translated: CASSLAGGSPYGYTF. Complete variable domain (other parts from reference TRBV5-1 and TRBJ1-2): KAGVTQTPRYLIKTRGQQVTLSCSPISGHRSVSWYQQTPGQGLQFLFEYFSETQRNKGNFPGRFSGRQFSNSRSEMNVSTLELGDSALYLCASSLAGGSPYGYTFGSGTRLTVV.

This clonotype was counted between two and nine times. The gene calls are TRBV10-3 and TRBJ2-1, with 10 bases identical to TRBD2. After removal of 10 bases from V and 6 bases from J, the junction contained 9 bases not matched to a gene. This CDR3 is 14 amino acids long. Germline values: CDR1 ENHRY, CDR2 SYGVKD. In DNA form, the CDR3 reads TGTGCCACCGGCCTAGCGGGAGATTTCAATGAGCAGTTCTTC. This sequence encodes CATGLAGDFNEQFF.

This clonotype was recorded at least ten times. This sequence joins TRBV27 and TRBJ2-3; D is undetermined. This CDR3 spans 14 amino acids. The germline V gene has CDR1 MNHEY and CDR2 SMNVEV (reference sequence). V lost 7 bases and J 6 bases, leaving 17 bases between the germline ends. For the CDR3, the DNA is TGTGCCAGCATTCACAACAAAGAGGTGGATACGCAGTATTTT. Translating gives CASIHNKEVDTQYF.